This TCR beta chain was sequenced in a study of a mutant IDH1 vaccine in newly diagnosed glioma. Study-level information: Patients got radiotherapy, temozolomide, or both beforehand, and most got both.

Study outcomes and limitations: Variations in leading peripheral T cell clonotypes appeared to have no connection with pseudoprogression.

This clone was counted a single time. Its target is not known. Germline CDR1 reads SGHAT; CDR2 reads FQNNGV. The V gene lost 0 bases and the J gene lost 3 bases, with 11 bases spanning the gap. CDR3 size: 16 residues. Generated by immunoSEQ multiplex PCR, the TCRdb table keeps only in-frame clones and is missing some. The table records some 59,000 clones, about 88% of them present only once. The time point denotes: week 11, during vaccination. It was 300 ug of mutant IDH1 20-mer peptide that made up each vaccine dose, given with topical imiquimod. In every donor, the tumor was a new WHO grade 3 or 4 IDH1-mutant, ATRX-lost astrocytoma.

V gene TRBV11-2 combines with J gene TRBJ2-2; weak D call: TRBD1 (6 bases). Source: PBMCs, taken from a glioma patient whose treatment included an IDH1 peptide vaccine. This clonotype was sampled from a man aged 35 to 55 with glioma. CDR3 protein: CASSLESGHYTGELFF. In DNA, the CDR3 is TGTGCCAGCAGCTTAGAGTCGGGACACTACACCGGGGAGCTGTTTTTT.